The next 26 T cell receptor beta chains were all read from a single sample in a study of T cells after posttransplantation cyclophosphamide. A marrow graft followed busulfan-fludarabine conditioning, with cyclophosphamide on days +3 and +4. Produced via immunoSEQ multiplex PCR; TCRdb's table is partial and in-frame only. The counts give about 5,400 clones, none of them seen only once; roughly 25% is held by the top ten. This sample comprised PBMCs, obtained around 350 days after allogeneic stem cell transplant with posttransplant cyclophosphamide. The receptors derive from a male patient aged 55 to 70 who received an allogeneic stem cell transplant from a related donor, was CMV-positive, and had acute GVHD only. Part of the T cells may come from the graft donor.

This clone was counted at least ten times. The conserved final phenylalanine or tryptophan is absent from the CDR3, which likely points to a read error. The rearrangement links TRBV4-1 to TRBJ1-6, with 7 bases identical to TRBD1. CDR1 MGHRA and CDR2 YSYEKL come from the germline V gene. V was clipped by 4 bases and J by 7 bases; unmatched bases: 10. The CDR3 contains 16 residues. CDR3 protein: CASSLSPGTENSPLHL. In DNA, the CDR3 is TGCGCCAGCAGCCTTTCCCCCGGGACAGAAAATTCACCCCTCCACCTT.

This clone was observed many times. This sequence joins TRBV29-1 and TRBJ2-1, with a weak D call TRBD1 (6 bases). V dropped 2 bases and J dropped 7 bases, with 18 bases sitting between them. The length of the CDR3 is 15 residues. CDR1 is SQVTM and CDR2 is ANQGSEA in the germline V gene. CDR3 nucleotides: TGCAGCGTTGAACGGCGGCAGGGGATGGGTAATGAGCAGTTCTTC. This translates into CSVERRQGMGNEQFF.

This clone has ten or more counts. The genes are TRBV30 and TRBJ2-3, with 8 bases lining up with TRBD2. V lost 4 bases, J lost 3 bases, and 9 bases stayed unmatched. Germline CDR1 and CDR2: GTSNPN and SVGIG (reference sequence). This CDR3 region has 15 residues. The CDR3 DNA follows: TGTGCCTGGAAAATCAGCGGGAGCGGGACAGATACGCAGTATTTT. This encodes CAWKISGSGTDTQYF.

This clone was counted ten times or more. This rearrangement joins TRBV5-1 to TRBJ1-1, with D uncertain. The CDR3 has 13 residues. The ends were cut back, 4 bases at V and 4 bases at J, with 11 bases in the middle. Germline values: CDR1 SGHRS, CDR2 YFSETQ. CDR3 DNA sequence: TGCGCCAGCAGCAGGGAAGGGAGCACTGAAGCTTTCTTT. This translates into CASSREGSTEAFF.

This clone was counted ten times or more. One junction end disagrees with the germline gene, perhaps due to a read error. This chain links TRBV10-3 with TRBJ2-5; TRBD2 is a possible D gene (6 bases). Germline V gene lookup returns CDR1 ENHRY and CDR2 SYGVKD. The CDR3 consists of 15 residues. CDR3 loop: CAIRESTSWQETQYF. In DNA form, the CDR3 reads TGTGCCATCCGTGAAAGTACTAGCTGGCAAGAGACCCAGTACTTC.

This clone has ten or more counts. V is TRBV7-2 and J is TRBJ2-7, with D unclear. The CDR3 is made up of 13 amino acids. Between the trimmed V and J ends, which lost 1 base and 2 bases, there was a span of 6 bases. Looked up from germline, CDR1 is SGHTA and CDR2 is FQGNSA. The CDR3 DNA reads as TGTGCCAGCAGCTTAGAGCAACCCTACGAGCAGTACTTC. It specifies CASSLEQPYEQYF.

This clone is classed as medium-sized. This rearrangement joins TRBV5-1 to TRBJ2-3; 11 bases are shared with TRBD2. The germline V gene has CDR1 SGHRS and CDR2 YFSETQ. V shed 3 bases, J shed 2 bases, and the junction held 5 bases outside the gene matches. The CDR3 covers 16 residues. For the CDR3, the DNA is TGCGCCAGCAGCTCCTATAGCGGGGGGGACACAGATACGCAGTATTTT. Residues: CASSSYSGGDTDTQYF.

This clone was counted ten times or more. The genes are TRBV9 and TRBJ1-3, with D possibly being TRBD1 (5 bases). The CDR3 has 14 amino acids. The germline V and J ends were trimmed by 3 bases and 6 bases, with 13 bases remaining between them. CDR1 is SGDLS and CDR2 is YYNGEE in the germline V gene. The CDR3 sequence: CASSAGGRVNTIYF. In DNA, the CDR3 is TGTGCCAGCAGCGCGGGGGGTCGGGTAAACACCATATATTTT.

This clone occurred many times. This chain links TRBV14 with TRBJ1-1; D gene uncertain. Germline V gene lookup returns CDR1 SGHDN and CDR2 FVKESK. The CDR3 length is 13 residues. V was trimmed by 1 base and J by 1 base, leaving 4 bases between them. CDR3 bases: TGTGCCAGCAGCCAAGTTAGGAACACTGAAGCTTTCTTT. This codes for CASSQVRNTEAFF.

This clone was picked up many times. This chain uses TRBV5-1 with TRBJ2-1, with TRBD1 matching over 8 bases. CDR1 and CDR2 (germline): SGHRS, YFSETQ. The CDR3 contains 14 residues. J lost 3 bases, V lost 3 bases, and 2 bases had no gene match. CDR3 loop: CASSSGQGYNEQFF. The CDR3 coding sequence is TGCGCCAGCAGCTCCGGACAGGGCTACAATGAGCAGTTCTTC.

This clone has at least ten counts. This chain connects TRBV5-1 to TRBJ2-7; possibly TRBD1 for D (6 bases). The CDR3 contains 16 residues. In germline, CDR1 is SGHRS, CDR2 YFSETQ. With 2 bases removed from V and 3 bases from J, the gap between germline ends came to 18 bases. In DNA, the CDR3 is TGCGCCAGCAGCTTAATCCCAGGGGACGGAGGCTACGAGCAGTACTTC. It specifies CASSLIPGDGGYEQYF.

This clone is labeled medium-sized. The V call is TRBV19, the J call TRBJ2-6, with D maybe TRBD2 (7 bases). The V and J ends lost 6 bases and 0 bases respectively, with 18 bases between them. The V gene's germline CDR1 is LNHDA and CDR2 SQIVND (reference sequence). CDR3 length equals 18 residues. Here the CDR3 reads CASRGGRDASSGANVLTF. The DNA for the CDR3 is TGTGCCAGTAGAGGGGGGAGGGACGCCAGCTCTGGGGCCAACGTCCTGACTTTC.

This clone was counted ten times or more. The rearrangement links TRBV5-1 to TRBJ2-5; 7 bases agree with TRBD1. This CDR3 comprises 14 residues. Germline-derived CDR1 and CDR2 are SGHRS and YFSETQ. With 0 bases clipped from V and 3 bases from J, the junction kept 2 bases outside the gene matches. In DNA form, the CDR3 reads TGCGCCAGCAGCTTGGACGGGACAGAAGAGACCCAGTACTTC. Protein product: CASSLDGTEETQYF. The complete variable domain, with remaining parts taken from reference TRBV5-1 and TRBJ2-5, reads KAGVTQTPRYLIKTRGQQVTLSCSPISGHRSVSWYQQTPGQGLQFLFEYFSETQRNKGNFPGRFSGRQFSNSRSEMNVSTLELGDSALYLCASSLDGTEETQYFGPGTRLLVL.

This clone was seen ten or more times. The CDR3 region has the DNA TGCGCCAGCAGCTTGGGAGAGTACGAGCAGTACTTC. Its translation: CASSLGEYEQYF. The chain links TRBV5-1 to TRBJ2-7; D call uncertain. The germline V gene encodes CDR1 SGHRS and CDR2 YFSETQ. The V and J ends lost 0 bases and 4 bases respectively, with 5 bases between them. The CDR3 is made up of 12 amino acids.

This clone came up many times. The V and J genes are TRBV29-1 and TRBJ2-2; possible D gene TRBD2, 6 bases. CDR1 is SQVTM and CDR2 is ANQGSEA in the germline V gene. The CDR3 contains 13 residues. V was clipped by 5 bases and J by 5 bases, with 12 bases between them. The CDR3: CSVRKTSTGELFF. The DNA for the CDR3 is TGCAGCGTTCGAAAGACTAGTACCGGGGAGCTGTTTTTT.

This clone was counted at least ten times. The rearrangement joins TRBV2 to TRBJ2-1; 7 bases are shared with TRBD1. This CDR3 is built from 15 residues. Trimming at V came to 5 bases and at J to 0 bases, leaving 4 bases not matched to a gene. CDR1 is SNHLY and CDR2 is FYNNEI in the germline V gene. CDR3 DNA sequence: TGTGCCAGCAGTAAGGGGGCCAGCTCCTACAATGAGCAGTTCTTC. It is translated as CASSKGASSYNEQFF.

This clone showed up just a few times. The chain carries TRBV18 and TRBJ2-3; tentative D call: TRBD2 (6 bases). The CDR3 is 13 amino acids. V lost 5 bases to trimming and J lost 2 bases, with 8 bases between them. The germline V gene encodes CDR1 KGHSH and CDR2 LQKENI. CDR3 nucleotides: TGTGCCAGCTCAGGAGGGGACACAGATACGCAGTATTTT. It is translated as CASSGGDTDTQYF.

This clone was observed many times. V gene TRBV7-3 combines with J gene TRBJ2-5; 9 bases fit TRBD2. CDR3 length equals 15 residues. The germline gives CDR1 SGHTA, CDR2 FQGTGA. Trimming cost V 2 bases and J 5 bases; bases outside gene matches: 6. CDR3 in amino acids: CASSLAGGPRETQYF. The CDR3, as DNA: TGTGCCAGCAGCTTAGCGGGAGGGCCCCGGGAGACCCAGTACTTC.

This clone was counted ten times or more. The chain joins TRBV27 to TRBJ1-2; unclear D gene. Trimming removed 0 bases at V and 4 bases at J, with 12 bases between. Germline CDR1 is MNHEY and CDR2 is SMNVEV (reference sequence). CDR3 size: 15 residues. The CDR3 nucleotides read TGTGCCAGCAGTTTATCGAAGTCGCGGTTCTATGGCTACACCTTC. It encodes CASSLSKSRFYGYTF.

This clone was observed many times. J is TRBJ1-5 and V is TRBV19; D gene unclear. The ends were cut back, 5 bases at V and 4 bases at J, with 12 bases in the middle. Germline CDR1 and CDR2: LNHDA and SQIVND (reference sequence). The CDR3 has 14 amino acids. This CDR3 reads CASSWEGPNQPQHF. For the CDR3, the DNA is TGTGCCAGTAGTTGGGAGGGCCCTAATCAGCCCCAGCATTTT.

This clone was found many times. This sequence joins TRBV29-1 and TRBJ1-3; the D is unclear. Germline-derived CDR1 and CDR2 are SQVTM and ANQGSEA. Between the trimmed V and J ends, which lost 4 bases and 3 bases, there was a span of 7 bases. CDR3 size: 12 residues. DNA for the CDR3: TGCAGCGTTGGGGAGGGTGGAAACACCATATATTTT. It is translated as CSVGEGGNTIYF.

Ten or more counts support this clone. This sequence joins TRBV15 and TRBJ2-1, with D possibly matching TRBD2 (6 bases). Trimming took 1 base from V and 0 from J, leaving 19 bases between them. CDR1 is LNHNV, CDR2 YYDKDF, per germline (reference sequence). The CDR3 contains 19 residues. The CDR3 nucleotides are TGTGCCACCAGCAGAGTTCTGGATTGCGGACTAATCTCCTACAATGAGCAGTTCTTC. It encodes CATSRVLDCGLISYNEQFF.

In this sample, this clone turned up many times. This chain joins TRBV19 and TRBJ1-1; 7 bases map to TRBD1. The CDR3 contains 14 residues. The J segment lost 0 bases and the V segment lost 5 bases, leaving 3 bases of the junction unmatched. Looked up from germline, CDR1 is LNHDA and CDR2 is SQIVND (reference sequence). This chain's CDR3 is CASSQDRVNTEAFF. CDR3 DNA: TGTGCCAGTAGTCAAGACAGGGTGAACACTGAAGCTTTCTTT. The full variable domain, with the rest looked up from reference TRBV19 and TRBJ1-1, is DGGITQSPKYLFRKEGQNVTLSCEQNLNHDAMYWYRQDPGQGLRLIYYSQIVNDFQKGDIAEGYSVSREKKESFPLTVTSAQKNPTAFYLCASSQDRVNTEAFFGQGTRLTVV.

Relative to its sample, this clone is medium-sized. The V call is TRBV19, the J call TRBJ2-2; weak D call: TRBD1 (6 bases). The CDR3 consists of 13 residues. The V gene lost 5 bases and the J gene lost 5 bases, with 9 bases spanning the gap. CDR1 is LNHDA and CDR2 is SQIVND in the germline V gene (reference sequence). The CDR3 loop reads CASSPTGTGELFF. DNA for the CDR3: TGTGCCAGTAGTCCAACAGGGACCGGGGAGCTGTTTTTT.

This clone was counted at least ten times. V is TRBV19 and J is TRBJ2-1; 11 bases match TRBD2. With 0 bases clipped from V and 6 bases from J, the junction kept 10 bases outside the gene matches. CDR3 length: 18 amino acids. Germline loops: CDR1 LNHDA, CDR2 SQIVND (reference sequence). The CDR3 is CASSIDGLAGGGGNEQFF. DNA of the CDR3: TGTGCCAGTAGTATAGATGGGCTAGCGGGAGGAGGGGGCAATGAGCAGTTCTTC. The variable domain in full, with the rest retrieved from reference TRBV19 and TRBJ2-1, is DGGITQSPKYLFRKEGQNVTLSCEQNLNHDAMYWYRQDPGQGLRLIYYSQIVNDFQKGDIAEGYSVSREKKESFPLTVTSAQKNPTAFYLCASSIDGLAGGGGNEQFFGPGTRLTVL.

This clone was found many times. V gene TRBV6-1 combines with J gene TRBJ2-3; D is perhaps TRBD1 (6 bases). CDR3 length: 16 amino acids. CDR1 is MNHNS, CDR2 SASEGT, per germline. V lost 2 bases, J lost 3 bases, and 15 bases lay in between. The CDR3 DNA sequence: TGTGCCAGCAGTGAAAGTACAGGGTTTTTGACAGATACGCAGTATTTT. The encoded protein is CASSESTGFLTDTQYF.